This TCR beta chain was sequenced for a study of T cells in Graves' hyperthyroidism and ophthalmopathy. Background on the study: Peripheral blood samples were taken at initial diagnosis, prior to any treatment. Study results and caveats: Most clonotypes expanded in the thyroid (above 0.001) were also present in blood.

Amplified regions were TCR beta CDR3 sequences from RNA transcripts. Primed by the HTBI set, a first-round RT-PCR was run on the TCR CDR3. MiXCR, run by TCRdb on the multiplex PCR reads, gives a single entry per CDR3 protein. The sample holds about 350,000 distinct CDR3 sequences; approximately 15% are singletons and the top ten take around 25%. With a duration under 2 months, the hyperthyroidism was newly diagnosed in patients aged 18 to 65. Lactation, pregnancy, other autoimmune disease or uncontrolled infection excluded patients. Only a few counts were recorded for this clonotype. What it recognizes is unknown. This could be a read error, since a much larger clone is one nucleotide away. In germline, CDR1 is SGHKS, CDR2 YYEKEE (reference sequence). The V segment lost 3 bases and the J segment 10 bases; nucleotides outside the gene matches: 9. The CDR3 is made up of 14 amino acids.

The V and J genes are TRBV5-5 and TRBJ2-2, with 7 bases fitting TRBD2. The receptor comes from a woman in her 30s with Graves' hyperthyroidism. Sequencing used blood. The CDR3 DNA sequence: TGTGCCAGCAGCTCCGGGAGGTTGGGCGAGGAGCTGTTTTTT. Amino acid sequence: CASSSGRLGEELFF.